Below, 11 T cell receptor beta chains from the same sample are listed, as sequenced in a study of shared clonotypes between healthy human individuals. Using immunoSEQ multiplex PCR, the repertoire was profiled, and TCRdb retains in-frame clones only, with some absent. The data hold fewer than 1 million clones, with approximately 97% observed a single time. Positively selected for CCR7, the CD45RO-negative cells used as naive CD8 cells excluded terminally differentiated effector memory CD45RA+ cells. The sequenced sample was naive CD8+ T cells sorted from blood. These receptors were collected from a man in his thirties or forties in good health.

This sequence joins TRBV27 and TRBJ2-7; TRBD2 might be the D (5 bases). Trimming left V 6 bases short and J 6 bases short, with 18 bases between. This CDR3 has 14 amino acids. Germline V lookup: CDR1 MNHEY, CDR2 SMNVEV (reference sequence). This CDR3 is CASRVAGVGVEQYF. As DNA, the CDR3 is TGTGCCAGCAGAGTGGCCGGGGTCGGGGTCGAGCAGTACTTC.

The genes are TRBV19 and TRBJ2-7; 8 nucleotides match TRBD2. Trimming at V came to 6 bases and at J to 0 bases, leaving 4 bases not matched to a gene. The CDR3 length is 14 residues. Germline-derived CDR1 and CDR2 are LNHDA and SQIVND (reference sequence). The CDR3, as DNA: TGTGCCAGTAGCTTCGGGGGGGGCTCCTACGAGCAGTACTTC. Translating gives CASSFGGGSYEQYF.

V and J are TRBV9 and TRBJ2-3, with 7 positions matching TRBD1. With 3 bases clipped from V and 2 bases from J, the junction kept 9 bases outside the gene matches. The germline CDR1 and CDR2 sequences are SGDLS and YYNGEE. The CDR3 spans 16 residues. The CDR3 sequence is CASSAEGAPITDTQYF. The DNA for the CDR3 is TGTGCCAGCAGCGCCGAGGGGGCCCCGATCACAGATACGCAGTATTTT.

With respect to this clone: Other DNA sequences in the same sample also yield this CDR3. The gene calls are TRBV9 and TRBJ1-5; D unclear. The CDR3 extends over 15 amino acids. V shed 0 bases and J shed 4 bases, with 11 bases lying between them. Germline V gene data show CDR1 as SGDLS and CDR2 as YYNGEE. The CDR3 is CASSVEGRGNQPQHF. The CDR3 DNA reads TGTGCCAGCAGCGTAGAAGGGAGAGGAAATCAGCCCCAGCATTTT.

The rearrangement joins TRBV30 to TRBJ2-1; D gene ambiguous. Between the trimmed V and J ends, which lost 0 bases and 3 bases, there was a span of 6 bases. Germline V gene lookup returns CDR1 GTSNPN and CDR2 SVGIG (reference sequence). The CDR3 contains 13 residues. The CDR3 reads CAWSVQSYNEQFF. Written as DNA, the CDR3 is TGTGCCTGGAGTGTACAGAGCTACAATGAGCAGTTCTTC. Together with reference TRBV30 and TRBJ2-1, the CDR3 gives the full variable domain: SQTIHQWPATLVQPVGSPLSLECTVEGTSNPNLYWYRQAAGRGLQLLFYSVGIGQISSEVPQNLSASRPQDRQFILSSKKLLLSDSGFYLCAWSVQSYNEQFFGPGTRLTVL.

The chain uses TRBV7-9 and TRBJ2-1; 8 bases agree with TRBD2. V lost 8 bases to trimming and J lost 4 bases; unmatched junction nucleotides: 7. The CDR3 is 14 residues long. The germline gives CDR1 SEHNR, CDR2 FQNEAQ (reference sequence). CDR3 sequence (DNA): TGTGCCAGCCTGGTCACTAGCGGATACAATGAGCAGTTCTTC. This codes for CASLVTSGYNEQFF.

This chain uses TRBV5-4 with TRBJ2-1; maybe TRBD1 (5 bases). The V end was cut by 0 bases, the J end by 4 bases, with 11 bases between. The CDR3 is made up of 15 amino acids. Per the germline V gene, CDR1 is SGHNT and CDR2 is YYREEE (reference sequence). The CDR3 DNA reads as TGTGCCAGCAGCTTGGGGCCCCAGGGTTACAATGAGCAGTTCTTC. It yields the protein CASSLGPQGYNEQFF. Combining the CDR3 with reference TRBV5-4 and TRBJ2-1 gives the whole variable domain ETGVTQSPTHLIKTRGQQVTLRCSSQSGHNTVSWYQQALGQGPQFIFQYYREEENGRGNFPPRFSGLQFPNYSSELNVNALELDDSALYLCASSLGPQGYNEQFFGPGTRLTVL.

This chain uses TRBV6-6 with TRBJ2-5; the D gene is possibly TRBD2 (5 bases). The V and J ends lost 10 bases and 0 bases respectively, with 18 bases between them. CDR1 and CDR2 (germline): MNHNY, SVGAGI (reference sequence). The CDR3 consists of 15 residues. The CDR3 region is CATAMRTLYQETQYF. The CDR3 nucleotides are TGTGCCACCGCCATGAGGACTTTATACCAAGAGACCCAGTACTTC.

The chain links TRBV27 to TRBJ1-1, with no clear D. The CDR3 covers 14 residues. V was clipped by 0 bases and J by 6 bases, with 11 bases between them. From germline, CDR1 is MNHEY and CDR2 SMNVEV (reference sequence). DNA of the CDR3: TGTGCCAGCAGTTTATCGGCTTCTCATCCTGAAGCTTTCTTT. Its translation is CASSLSASHPEAFF.

This clone was seen just once. The chain combines TRBV9 with TRBJ1-3, with TRBD1 matching over 9 bases. Germline V lookup: CDR1 SGDLS, CDR2 YYNGEE. This CDR3 has 15 amino acids. V lost 3 bases and J lost 4; bases outside the gene matches: 5. In nucleotides, the CDR3 is TGTGCCAGCAGCGCACGGACAGGGGTCGGAAACACCATATATTTT. Protein: CASSARTGVGNTIYF. Based on the CDR3 plus reference TRBV9 and TRBJ1-3, the full variable domain is DSGVTQTPKHLITATGQRVTLRCSPRSGDLSVYWYQQSLDQGLQFLIQYYNGEERAKGNILERFSAQQFPDLHSELNLSSLELGDSALYFCASSARTGVGNTIYFGEGSWLTVV.

The J gene is TRBJ2-7, the V gene TRBV27; D not resolved. Trimming removed 7 bases at V and 2 bases at J, with 15 bases between. The germline V gene encodes CDR1 MNHEY and CDR2 SMNVEV (reference sequence). The CDR3 is 14 residues long. In nucleotides, the CDR3 is TGTGCCAGCAAAAGGTATAACCAAGCCTACGAGCAGTACTTC. Its protein is CASKRYNQAYEQYF.